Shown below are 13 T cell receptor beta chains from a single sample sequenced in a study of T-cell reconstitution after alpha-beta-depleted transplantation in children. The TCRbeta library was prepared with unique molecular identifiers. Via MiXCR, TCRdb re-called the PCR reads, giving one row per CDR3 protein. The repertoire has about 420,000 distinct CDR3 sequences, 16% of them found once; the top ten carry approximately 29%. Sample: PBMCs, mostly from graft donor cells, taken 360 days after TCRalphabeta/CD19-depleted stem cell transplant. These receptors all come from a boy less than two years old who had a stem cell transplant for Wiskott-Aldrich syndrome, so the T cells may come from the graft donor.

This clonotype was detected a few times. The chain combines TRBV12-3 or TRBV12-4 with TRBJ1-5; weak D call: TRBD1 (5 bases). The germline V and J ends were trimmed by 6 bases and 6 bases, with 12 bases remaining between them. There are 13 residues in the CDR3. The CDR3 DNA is TGTGCCAGCAGACCAGCCGGGGGTCAGCCCCAGCATTTT. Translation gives CASRPAGGQPQHF.

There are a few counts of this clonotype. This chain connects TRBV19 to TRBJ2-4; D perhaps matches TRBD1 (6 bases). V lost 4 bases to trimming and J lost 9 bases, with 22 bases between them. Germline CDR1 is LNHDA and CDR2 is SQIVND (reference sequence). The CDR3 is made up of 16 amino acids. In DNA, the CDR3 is TGTGCCAGTAGTACTTCATGGGGGAGCAGGGGTAGCATTCAGTACTTC. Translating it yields CASSTSWGSRGSIQYF. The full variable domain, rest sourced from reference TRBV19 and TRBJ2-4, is DGGITQSPKYLFRKEGQNVTLSCEQNLNHDAMYWYRQDPGQGLRLIYYSQIVNDFQKGDIAEGYSVSREKKESFPLTVTSAQKNPTAFYLCASSTSWGSRGSIQYFGAGTRLSVL.

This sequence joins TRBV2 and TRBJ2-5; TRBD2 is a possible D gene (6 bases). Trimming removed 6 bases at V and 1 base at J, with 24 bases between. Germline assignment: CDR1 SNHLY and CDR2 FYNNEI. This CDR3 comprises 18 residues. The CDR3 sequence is CASSPGSGSGYFQETQYF. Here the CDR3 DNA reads TGTGCCAGCAGCCCTGGATCGGGTAGCGGCTACTTCCAAGAGACCCAGTACTTC.

The CDR3 protein is CASSLRSGSLAKNIQYF. The CDR3, as DNA: TGTGCCAGCAGCTTAAGGTCAGGGAGTTTGGCCAAAAACATTCAGTACTTC. The genes are TRBV7-2 and TRBJ2-4; perhaps D is TRBD1 or TRBD2 (5 bases each). Deletions cut 2 bases from V and 1 base from J, with 15 bases between. The germline V gene encodes CDR1 SGHTA and CDR2 FQGNSA. The CDR3 is 17 residues long.

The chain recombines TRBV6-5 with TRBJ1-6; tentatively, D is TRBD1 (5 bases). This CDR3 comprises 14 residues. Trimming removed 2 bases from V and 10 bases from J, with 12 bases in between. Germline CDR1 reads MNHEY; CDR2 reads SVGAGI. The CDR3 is CASSYGSPGSPLHF. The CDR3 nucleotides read TGTGCCAGCAGTTACGGATCCCCAGGGTCACCCCTCCACTTT.

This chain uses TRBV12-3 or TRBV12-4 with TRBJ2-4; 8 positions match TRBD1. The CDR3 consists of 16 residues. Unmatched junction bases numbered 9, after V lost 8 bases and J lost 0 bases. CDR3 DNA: TGTGCCAGCGGACAACGGGACAGGTTAGCCAAAAACATTCAGTACTTC. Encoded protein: CASGQRDRLAKNIQYF.

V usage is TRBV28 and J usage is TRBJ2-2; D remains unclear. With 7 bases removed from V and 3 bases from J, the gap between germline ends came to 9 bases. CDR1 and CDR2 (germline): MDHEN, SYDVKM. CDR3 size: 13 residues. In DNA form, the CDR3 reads TGTGCCAGCACCTTCCTGGACACCGGGGAGCTGTTTTTT. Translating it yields CASTFLDTGELFF.

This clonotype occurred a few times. The CDR3 loop is CSARGGRGETQYF. CDR3 in DNA: TGCAGTGCTAGAGGAGGCAGGGGAGAGACCCAGTACTTC. The chain carries TRBV20-1 and TRBJ2-5; D is perhaps TRBD1 (6 bases). V dropped 1 base and J dropped 4 bases, with 10 bases sitting between them. This CDR3 region has 13 residues. Germline CDR1 and CDR2: DFQATT and SNEGSKA (reference sequence).

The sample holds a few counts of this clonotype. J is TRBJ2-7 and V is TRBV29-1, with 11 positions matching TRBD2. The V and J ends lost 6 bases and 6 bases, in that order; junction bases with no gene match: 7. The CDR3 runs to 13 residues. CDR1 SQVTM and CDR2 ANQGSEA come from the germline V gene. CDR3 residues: CSVNSGRAGEQYF. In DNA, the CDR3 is TGCAGCGTCAATAGCGGGAGGGCCGGCGAGCAGTACTTC.

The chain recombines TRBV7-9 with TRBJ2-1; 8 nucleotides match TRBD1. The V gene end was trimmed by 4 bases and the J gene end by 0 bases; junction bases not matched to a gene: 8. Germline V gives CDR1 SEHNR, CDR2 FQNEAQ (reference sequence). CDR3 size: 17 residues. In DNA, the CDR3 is TGTGCCAGCAGCTATGGACAGGGACTCTTCTCCTACAATGAGCAGTTCTTC. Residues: CASSYGQGLFSYNEQFF.

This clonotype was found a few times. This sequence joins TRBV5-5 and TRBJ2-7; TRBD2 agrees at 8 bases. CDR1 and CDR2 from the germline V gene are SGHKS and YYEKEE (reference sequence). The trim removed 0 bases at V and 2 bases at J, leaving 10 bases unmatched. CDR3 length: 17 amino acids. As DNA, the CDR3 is TGTGCCAGCAGCTTGGGGTTAGCGGGACGCATCGCCTACGAGCAGTACTTC. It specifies CASSLGLAGRIAYEQYF.

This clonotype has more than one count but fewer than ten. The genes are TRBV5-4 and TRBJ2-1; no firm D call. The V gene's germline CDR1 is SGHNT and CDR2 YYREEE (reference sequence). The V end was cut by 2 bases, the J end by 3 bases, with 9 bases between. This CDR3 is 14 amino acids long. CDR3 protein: CASSFPPSYNEQFF. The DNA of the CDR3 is TGTGCCAGCAGCTTCCCCCCCAGCTACAATGAGCAGTTCTTC.

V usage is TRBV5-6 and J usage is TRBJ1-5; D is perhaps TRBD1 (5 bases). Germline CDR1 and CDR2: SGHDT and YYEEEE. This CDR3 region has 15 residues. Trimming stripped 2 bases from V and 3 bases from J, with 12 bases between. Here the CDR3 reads CASSLLSGTNQPQHF. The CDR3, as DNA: TGTGCCAGCAGCTTACTTTCCGGGACCAATCAGCCCCAGCATTTT.